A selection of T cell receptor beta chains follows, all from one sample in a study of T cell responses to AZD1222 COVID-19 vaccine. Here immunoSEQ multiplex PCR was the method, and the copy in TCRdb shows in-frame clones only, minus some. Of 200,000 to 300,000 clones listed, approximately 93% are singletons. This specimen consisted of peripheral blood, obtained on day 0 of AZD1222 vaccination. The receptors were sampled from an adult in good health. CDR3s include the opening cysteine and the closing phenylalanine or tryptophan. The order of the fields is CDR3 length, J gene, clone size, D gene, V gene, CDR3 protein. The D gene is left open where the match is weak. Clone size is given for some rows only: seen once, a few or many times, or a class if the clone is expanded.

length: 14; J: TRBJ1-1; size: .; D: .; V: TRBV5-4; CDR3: CASSRAGDGPEAFF
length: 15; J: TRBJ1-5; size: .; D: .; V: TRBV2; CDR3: CASSEKYREGQPQHF
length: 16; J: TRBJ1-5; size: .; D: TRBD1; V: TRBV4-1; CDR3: CASSRTYTGGNQPQHF
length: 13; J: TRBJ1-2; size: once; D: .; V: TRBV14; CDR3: CASSQGTDYGYTF
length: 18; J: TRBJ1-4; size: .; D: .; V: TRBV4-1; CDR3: CASSLRREMMGTNEKLFF
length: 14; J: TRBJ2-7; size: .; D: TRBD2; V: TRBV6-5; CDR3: CASSLTSGAYEQYF
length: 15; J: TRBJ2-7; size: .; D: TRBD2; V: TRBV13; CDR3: CASSPGTSGGYEQYF
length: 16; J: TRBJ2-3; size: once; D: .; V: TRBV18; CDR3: CASSPPSPPSTDTQYF
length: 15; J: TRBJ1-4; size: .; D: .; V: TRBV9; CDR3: CASSRGPGLREKLFF
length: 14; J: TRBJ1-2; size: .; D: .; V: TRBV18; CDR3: CASSPGGNNYGYTF